This is a list of T cell receptor beta chains from one sample in a study of blood T cell repertoires in COVID-19. Profiling relied on immunoSEQ multiplex PCR, and the TCRdb table lists in-frame clones only, not all of them. This table has 200,000 to 250,000 clones, around 86% appearing once. The sample taken for sequencing was peripheral blood. These receptors all come from a man older than 75 with acute or convalescent COVID-19. CDR3s include the opening cysteine and the closing phenylalanine or tryptophan. Fields, in order: clone size, J gene, D gene, V gene, CDR3 protein, CDR3 DNA. The D gene is left open where the match is weak. A clone size is listed for some rows: how often the clone was seen (once, few, many), or a class if it is expanded.

NA	TRBJ1-1	NA	TRBV3-1/TRBV3-2	CASSQVYWREGGFF	TGTGCCAGCAGCCAAGTATACTGGAGGGAGGGTGGTTTCTTT
NA	TRBJ1-5	NA	TRBV6-5	CASSLRVDQPQHF	TGTGCCAGCAGTTTGAGGGTAGATCAGCCCCAGCATTTT
many	TRBJ2-1	NA	TRBV6-5	CASSYSSRNEQFF	TGTGCCAGCAGTTACTCTTCTAGGAATGAGCAGTTCTTC
few	TRBJ2-5	NA	TRBV6-5	CASSYSGAGAETQYF	TGTGCCAGCAGTTACTCGGGGGCTGGCGCAGAGACCCAGTACTTC
NA	TRBJ1-1	TRBD1	TRBV6-5	CASSSPGQGANEAFF	TGTGCCAGCAGTTCACCGGGACAGGGGGCAAATGAAGCTTTCTTT
NA	TRBJ2-2	NA	TRBV6-4	CASSDQGATGELFF	TGTGCCAGCAGTGACCAAGGGGCCACCGGGGAGCTGTTTTTT
NA	TRBJ2-4	NA	TRBV27	CASSLASGGNIQYF	TGTGCCAGCAGTTTAGCCTCAGGGGGGAACATTCAGTACTTC
once	TRBJ2-1	TRBD2	TRBV6-4	CASSAHPGTSGTHEQFF	TGTGCCAGCAGTGCTCACCCGGGGACTAGCGGGACACATGAGCAGTTCTTC
NA	TRBJ1-1	NA	TRBV6-1	CASSEKAGDTEAFF	TGTGCCAGCAGTGAAAAGGCGGGGGACACTGAAGCTTTCTTT
NA	TRBJ2-6	TRBD1	TRBV5-1	CASSFARGLPFSGANVLTF	TGCGCCAGCAGCTTTGCCAGGGGGCTCCCCTTCTCTGGGGCCAACGTCCTGACTTTC
NA	TRBJ2-5	NA	TRBV7-3	CASSFQREETQYF	TGTGCCAGCAGCTTTCAGCGGGAAGAGACCCAGTACTTC
NA	TRBJ2-1	NA	TRBV11-3	CASSSGLSDEQFF	TGTGCCAGCAGCTCGGGTTTAAGCGATGAGCAGTTCTTC
NA	TRBJ2-3	NA	TRBV19	CASSISSGTDTQYF	TGTGCCAGTAGTATTTCCTCGGGCACAGATACGCAGTATTTT
NA	TRBJ2-1	TRBD2	TRBV7-3	CASSFLAGAYNEQFF	TGTGCCAGCAGCTTTCTAGCGGGAGCCTACAATGAGCAGTTCTTC
NA	TRBJ2-7	TRBD1	TRBV5-1	CASSLDRGSYEQYF	TGCGCCAGCAGCTTGGACAGGGGGTCCTACGAGCAGTACTTC
NA	TRBJ1-2	NA	TRBV3-1/TRBV3-2	CASSRITTTGGYTF	TGTGCCAGCAGTCGAATTACAACGACTGGTGGCTACACCTTC
once	TRBJ2-5	TRBD2	TRBV7-2	CASSARGGSRETQYF	TGTGCCAGCAGCGCCCGGGGGGGGAGTCGAGAGACCCAGTACTTC
NA	TRBJ1-5	NA	TRBV11-2	CASSLGPQGDQPQHF	TGTGCCAGCAGCTTAGGGCCCCAGGGTGATCAGCCCCAGCATTTT
NA	TRBJ2-2	NA	TRBV11-3	CASSLRRDTGELFF	TGTGCCAGCAGCTTAAGGCGGGACACCGGGGAGCTGTTTTTT
NA	TRBJ1-3	NA	TRBV3-1/TRBV3-2	CASSDGQPVSGNTIYF	TGTGCCAGCAGCGATGGACAGCCGGTCTCTGGAAACACCATATATTTT
NA	TRBJ2-7	NA	TRBV28	CASGRVGQYF	TGTGCCAGCGGCAGGGTCGGGCAGTACTTC
NA	TRBJ2-3	NA	TRBV11-3	CASSSREFTDTQYF	TGTGCCAGCAGCTCTCGGGAATTCACAGATACGCAGTATTTT
NA	TRBJ1-1	TRBD1	TRBV29-1	CSVDPGQGNTEAFF	TGCAGCGTTGACCCGGGACAGGGGAACACTGAAGCTTTCTTT
NA	TRBJ2-1	NA	TRBV9	CASSELQNEQFF	TGTGCCAGCAGCGAATTGCAGAATGAGCAGTTCTTC
NA	TRBJ1-1	TRBD1	TRBV28	CASRPSGGKNTEAFF	TGTGCCAGCAGGCCCTCAGGGGGCAAGAACACTGAAGCTTTCTTT
NA	TRBJ1-2	NA	TRBV19	CASSIGTGTRGYTF	TGTGCCAGTAGTATAGGAACCGGGACTCGGGGCTACACCTTC
many	TRBJ2-1	TRBD2	TRBV9	CASSPPILGGSSYNEQFF	TGTGCCAGCAGCCCACCCATCTTGGGCGGGAGCTCCTACAATGAGCAGTTCTTC
NA	TRBJ2-7	TRBD1	TRBV6-5	CASSRGQVSYEQYF	TGTGCCAGCAGTAGGGGACAGGTCTCCTACGAGCAGTACTTC
NA	TRBJ2-3	TRBD1	TRBV3-1/TRBV3-2	CASSQGTGVFTDTQYF	TGTGCCAGCAGCCAAGGGACAGGGGTTTTCACAGATACGCAGTATTTT
NA	TRBJ1-5	NA	TRBV7-2	CASSSSGLINQPQHF	TGTGCCAGCAGCTCATCAGGCCTCATCAATCAGCCCCAGCATTTT
NA	TRBJ1-1	NA	TRBV7-9	CASSQRKSEAFF	TGTGCCAGCAGCCAGCGGAAGTCTGAAGCTTTCTTT
NA	TRBJ2-3	TRBD2	TRBV28	CASRATSGRADTQYF	TGTGCCAGCAGGGCTACTAGCGGGAGGGCAGATACGCAGTATTTT
NA	TRBJ1-4	NA	TRBV7-9	CASSLTETEKLFF	TGTGCCAGCAGCCTTACAGAAACTGAAAAACTGTTTTTT
NA	TRBJ1-3	NA	TRBV7-8	CASSLENTGTGNTIYF	TGTGCCAGCAGCTTGGAAAACACAGGGACTGGAAACACCATATATTTT
NA	TRBJ2-7	TRBD2	TRBV19	CASSLGTSGSYEQYF	TGTGCCAGTAGCCTTGGGACTAGCGGATCCTACGAGCAGTACTTC
few	TRBJ1-1	NA	TRBV6-2/TRBV6-3	CASSWGGSKAFF	TGTGCCAGCAGTTGGGGAGGGTCTAAAGCTTTCTTT
NA	TRBJ2-5	TRBD1	TRBV7-6	CASSWTGGPPYQETQYF	TGTGCCAGCAGCTGGACAGGGGGCCCCCCGTACCAAGAGACCCAGTACTTC
NA	TRBJ1-1	NA	TRBV10-3	CAISESGQGRAEAFF	TGTGCCATCAGTGAGTCGGGGCAGGGAAGGGCTGAAGCTTTCTTT
NA	TRBJ1-1	TRBD1	TRBV29-1	CSVDLSTGGTEAFF	TGCAGCGTTGATCTTTCGACAGGGGGCACTGAAGCTTTCTTT
NA	TRBJ1-5	TRBD1	TRBV7-3	CASSLGGQPNQPQHF	TGTGCCAGCAGCTTAGGGGGACAGCCCAATCAGCCCCAGCATTTT
NA	TRBJ1-4	NA	TRBV19	CASSEGGGTNEKLFF	TGTGCCAGTAGTGAGGGAGGGGGAACTAATGAAAAACTGTTTTTT
NA	TRBJ2-2	TRBD1	TRBV5-5	CASSLDRGSLLPGELFF	TGTGCCAGCAGCTTAGACAGGGGGTCTCTTCTTCCCGGGGAGCTGTTTTTT
NA	TRBJ1-2	TRBD1	TRBV5-4	CASSWDPGGSYGYTF	TGTGCCAGCAGCTGGGATCCAGGGGGCAGCTATGGCTACACCTTC
NA	TRBJ1-5	NA	TRBV6-5	CASSYSLGSNQPQHF	TGTGCCAGCAGTTACTCCCTCGGGAGCAATCAGCCCCAGCATTTT
NA	TRBJ1-1	TRBD1	TRBV6-5	CASSPGGHRNTEAFF	TGTGCCAGCAGTCCAGGGGGCCACCGGAACACTGAAGCTTTCTTT
NA	TRBJ1-1	TRBD1	TRBV19	CASSPRDRMNTEAFF	TGTGCCAGTAGTCCCCGGGACAGAATGAACACTGAAGCTTTCTTT
NA	TRBJ2-1	NA	TRBV19	CASSTYRLASSYNEQFF	TGTGCCAGTAGTACCTACAGGTTAGCTAGCTCCTACAATGAGCAGTTCTTC
NA	TRBJ2-2	TRBD1	TRBV6-5	CASSSGGANTGELFF	TGTGCCAGCAGTTCAGGGGGCGCGAACACCGGGGAGCTGTTTTTT
NA	TRBJ1-6	NA	TRBV9	CASSPTGVGSPLHF	TGTGCCAGCAGCCCTACAGGTGTTGGTTCACCCCTCCACTTT
NA	TRBJ2-3	TRBD2	TRBV7-3	CASSYLSGSADTQYF	TGTGCCAGCAGTTACTTGAGCGGGAGTGCCGATACGCAGTATTTT
NA	TRBJ2-7	TRBD1	TRBV18	CASSPLDRSYEQYF	TGTGCCAGCTCACCCTTGGACAGGTCATACGAGCAGTACTTC
NA	TRBJ2-7	TRBD2	TRBV6-4	CASSPAGGRSSYEQYF	TGTGCCAGCAGCCCTGCGGGCGGGAGGAGCTCCTACGAGCAGTACTTC
NA	TRBJ1-2	TRBD1	TRBV20-1	CSARDRESYTF	TGCAGTGCTAGGGACAGGGAGAGCTACACCTTC
NA	TRBJ2-7	NA	TRBV6-2/TRBV6-3	CASSYSGRRGEQYF	TGTGCCAGCAGTTACTCGGGAAGGAGGGGTGAGCAGTACTTC